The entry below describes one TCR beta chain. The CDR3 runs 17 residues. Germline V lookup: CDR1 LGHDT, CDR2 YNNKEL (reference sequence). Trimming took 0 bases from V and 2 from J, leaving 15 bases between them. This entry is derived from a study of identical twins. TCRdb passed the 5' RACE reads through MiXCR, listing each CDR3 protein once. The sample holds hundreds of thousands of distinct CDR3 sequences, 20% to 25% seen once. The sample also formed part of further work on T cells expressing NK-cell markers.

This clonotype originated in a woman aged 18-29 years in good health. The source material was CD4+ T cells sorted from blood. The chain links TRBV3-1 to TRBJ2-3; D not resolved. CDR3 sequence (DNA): TGTGCCAGCAGCCAAGACACTATCCGTCCTTACACAGATACGCAGTATTTT. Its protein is CASSQDTIRPYTDTQYF.